A selection of T cell receptor beta chains follows, all from one sample in a study of cytomegalovirus exposure and HLA in healthy donors. Profiled with immunoSEQ multiplex PCR; TCRdb holds only in-frame clones, not every one. This sample yields some 96,000 clones, of which around four fifths are seen a single time; 7% to 9% belongs to the top ten. Sequenced input: PBMCs. These receptors all come from a man aged 40-50 years in good health and CMV-seropositive. CDR3s include the opening cysteine and the closing phenylalanine or tryptophan. Each record gives: J gene, V gene, CDR3 protein.

>TRBJ1-5|TRBV27
CASSLGGGNQPQHF
>TRBJ2-2|TRBV18
CASSTDTGELFF
>TRBJ1-2|TRBV10-3
CAISEFLGGANYGYTF
>TRBJ2-3|TRBV19
CASSILPHLTGIGTDTQYF
>TRBJ2-5|TRBV7-2
CASSLGTGRETQYF
>TRBJ1-4|TRBV5-6
CASSWQGRANEKLFF
>TRBJ1-5|TRBV28
CASQKPGVSTEQGNQPQHF
>TRBJ2-2|TRBV5-1
CASSTGQLFSSGELFF
>TRBJ2-7|TRBV27
CASSPPGRGGSYEQYF
>TRBJ1-1|TRBV15
CATSRALGGYESTEAFF
>TRBJ2-2|TRBV11-2
CASSLVLAGGQSDGELFF
>TRBJ1-6|TRBV6-5
CATRRSSYNSPLHF
>TRBJ2-7|TRBV29-1
CSVKIGAGGEYEQYF
>TRBJ2-7|TRBV7-2
CASSLAGANNEQYF
>TRBJ1-5|TRBV5-1
CASSLLGGDQPQHF
>TRBJ1-2|TRBV28
CASSRDILNYGYTF
>TRBJ2-7|TRBV5-1
CASSLGASGGPVGAYEQYF
>TRBJ1-1|TRBV27
CASSPPAGKAFF
>TRBJ2-1|TRBV27
CASRGTSGSIYEQFF
>TRBJ2-7|TRBV7-9
CASSFLASGGLSEQYF
>TRBJ2-5|TRBV9
CASSAGTVQETQYF
>TRBJ1-5|TRBV15
CATSRDHSGGQGNQPQHF
>TRBJ1-4|TRBV28
CASTGTLNEKLFF
>TRBJ2-1|TRBV10-3
CAISETLAGEESLYNEQFF
>TRBJ2-3|TRBV2
CASSLRGDRITDTQYF
>TRBJ1-1|TRBV5-1
CASSQSGVNTEAFF
>TRBJ1-1|TRBV5-1
CASSPRVGGNAEAFF
>TRBJ1-1|TRBV5-1
CASSLGQGPTEAFF
>TRBJ2-7|TRBV5-1
CASSLDTSPYEQYF
>TRBJ2-3|TRBV12-5
CASGLPIGSGGTDTQYF
>TRBJ2-3|TRBV28
CASSFPGTSGFTSTDTQYF
>TRBJ2-3|TRBV6-5
CASSHRNRATDTQYF
>TRBJ2-7|TRBV6-1
CASSENPTGSSYEQYF
>TRBJ2-1|TRBV7-9
CASSPPGLAGDNEQFF
>TRBJ2-5|TRBV4-1
CASSPGLAGGTQYF
>TRBJ2-5|TRBV6-1
CARSAGHGETQYF